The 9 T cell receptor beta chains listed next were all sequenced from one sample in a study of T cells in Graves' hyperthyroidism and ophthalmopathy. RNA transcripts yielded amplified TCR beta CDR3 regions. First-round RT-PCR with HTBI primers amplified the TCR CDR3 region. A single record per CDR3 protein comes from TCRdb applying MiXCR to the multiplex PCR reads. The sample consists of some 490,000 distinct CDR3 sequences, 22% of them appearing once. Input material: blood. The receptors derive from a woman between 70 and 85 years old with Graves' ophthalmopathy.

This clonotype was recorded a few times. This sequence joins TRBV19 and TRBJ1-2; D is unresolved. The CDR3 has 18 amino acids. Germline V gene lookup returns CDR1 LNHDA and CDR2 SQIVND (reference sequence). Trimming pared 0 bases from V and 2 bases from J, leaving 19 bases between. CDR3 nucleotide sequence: TGTGCCAGTAGTATAGAACCTTACCATTCCACCGAGAACTATGGCTACACCTTC. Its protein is CASSIEPYHSTENYGYTF.

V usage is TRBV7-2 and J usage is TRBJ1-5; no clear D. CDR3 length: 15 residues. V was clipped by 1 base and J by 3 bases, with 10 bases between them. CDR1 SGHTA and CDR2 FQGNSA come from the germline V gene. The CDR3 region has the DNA TGTGCCAGCAGCTTAGAGGGATTTAACAATCAGCCCCAGCATTTT. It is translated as CASSLEGFNNQPQHF.

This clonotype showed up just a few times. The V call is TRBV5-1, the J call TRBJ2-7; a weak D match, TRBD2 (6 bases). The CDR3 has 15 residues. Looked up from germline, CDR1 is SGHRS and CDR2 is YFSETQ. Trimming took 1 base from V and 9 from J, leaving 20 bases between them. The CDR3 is CASSLIAEGLGGQYF. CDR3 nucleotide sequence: TGCGCCAGCAGCTTGATAGCGGAAGGGCTTGGCGGGCAGTACTTC.

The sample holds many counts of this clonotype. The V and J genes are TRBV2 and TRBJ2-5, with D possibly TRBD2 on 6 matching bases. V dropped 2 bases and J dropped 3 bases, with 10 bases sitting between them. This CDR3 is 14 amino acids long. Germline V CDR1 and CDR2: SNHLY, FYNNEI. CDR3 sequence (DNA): TGTGCCAGCAGTGAACCGTTAGCGGAAGAGACCCAGTACTTC. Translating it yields CASSEPLAEETQYF.

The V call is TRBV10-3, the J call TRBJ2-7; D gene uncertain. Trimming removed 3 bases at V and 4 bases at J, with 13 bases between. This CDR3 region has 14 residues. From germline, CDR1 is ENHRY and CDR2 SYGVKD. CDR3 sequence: CAISDNGPGYEQYF. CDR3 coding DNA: TGTGCCATCAGTGATAACGGTCCTGGTTACGAGCAGTACTTC.

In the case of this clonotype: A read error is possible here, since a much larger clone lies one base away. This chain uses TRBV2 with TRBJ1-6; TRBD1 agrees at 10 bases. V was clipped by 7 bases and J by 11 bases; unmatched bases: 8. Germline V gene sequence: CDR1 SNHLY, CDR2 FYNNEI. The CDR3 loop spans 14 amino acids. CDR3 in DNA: TGTGCCAGCACCCTGGACAGGGGGGATCCACCCCTCCACTTT. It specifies CASTLDRGDPPLHF. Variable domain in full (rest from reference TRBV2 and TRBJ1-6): EPEVTQTPSHQVTQMGQEVILRCVPISNHLYFYWYRQILGQKVEFLVSFYNNEISEKSEIFDDQFSVERPDGSNFTLKIRSTKLEDSAMYFCASTLDRGDPPLHFGNGTRLTVT.

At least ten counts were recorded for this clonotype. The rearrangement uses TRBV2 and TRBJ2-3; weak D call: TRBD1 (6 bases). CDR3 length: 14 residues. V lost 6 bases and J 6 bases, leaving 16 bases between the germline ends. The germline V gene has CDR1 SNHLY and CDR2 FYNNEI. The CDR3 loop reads CASRARGMDDTQYF. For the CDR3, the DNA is TGTGCCAGCAGGGCAAGGGGGATGGATGATACGCAGTATTTT.

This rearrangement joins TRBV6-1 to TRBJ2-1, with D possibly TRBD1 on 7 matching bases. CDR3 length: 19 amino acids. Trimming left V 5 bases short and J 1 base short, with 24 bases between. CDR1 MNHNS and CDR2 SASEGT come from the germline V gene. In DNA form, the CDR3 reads TGTGCCAGCAGTCCGCTGGGTTTCGCGGGACAGAAATCCTACAATGAGCAGTTCTTC. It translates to CASSPLGFAGQKSYNEQFF.

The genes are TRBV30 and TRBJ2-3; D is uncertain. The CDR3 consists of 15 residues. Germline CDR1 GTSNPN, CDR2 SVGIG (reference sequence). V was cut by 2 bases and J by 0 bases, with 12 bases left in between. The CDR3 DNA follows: TGTGCCTGGAGTAATGATATCTACAGCACAGATACGCAGTATTTT. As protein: CAWSNDIYSTDTQYF.